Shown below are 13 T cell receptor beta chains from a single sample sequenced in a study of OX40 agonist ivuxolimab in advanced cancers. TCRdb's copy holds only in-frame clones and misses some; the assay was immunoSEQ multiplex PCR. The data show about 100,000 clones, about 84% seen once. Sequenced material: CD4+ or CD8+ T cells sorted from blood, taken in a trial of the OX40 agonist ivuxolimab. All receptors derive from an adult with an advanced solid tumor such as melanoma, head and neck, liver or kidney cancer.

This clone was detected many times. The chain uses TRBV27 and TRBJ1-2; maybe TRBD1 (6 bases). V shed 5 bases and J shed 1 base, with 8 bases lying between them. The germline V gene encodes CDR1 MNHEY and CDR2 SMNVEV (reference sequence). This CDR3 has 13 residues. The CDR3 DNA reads TGTGCCAGCAGTAAACAGGGTAACTATGGCTACACCTTC. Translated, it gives CASSKQGNYGYTF.

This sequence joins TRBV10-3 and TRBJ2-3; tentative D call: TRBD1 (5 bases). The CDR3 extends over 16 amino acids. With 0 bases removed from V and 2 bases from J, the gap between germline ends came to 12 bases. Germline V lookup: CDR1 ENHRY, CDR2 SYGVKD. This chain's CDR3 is CAISESNSGATDTQYF. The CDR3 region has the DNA TGTGCCATCAGTGAGTCGAATAGTGGGGCCACAGATACGCAGTATTTT.

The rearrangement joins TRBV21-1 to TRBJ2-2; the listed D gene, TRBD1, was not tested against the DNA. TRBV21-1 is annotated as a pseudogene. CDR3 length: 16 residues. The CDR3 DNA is TGTGCCAGCAGCCACCCAGGGGACAGGGGTACCGGGGAGCTGTTTTTT. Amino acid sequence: CASSHPGDRGTGELFF.

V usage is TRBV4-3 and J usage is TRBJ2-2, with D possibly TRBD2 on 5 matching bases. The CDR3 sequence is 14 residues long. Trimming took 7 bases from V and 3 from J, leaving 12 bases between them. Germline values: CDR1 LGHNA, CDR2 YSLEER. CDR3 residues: CASTPSGDTGELFF. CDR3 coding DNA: TGCGCCAGCACCCCCTCCGGGGACACCGGGGAGCTGTTTTTT.

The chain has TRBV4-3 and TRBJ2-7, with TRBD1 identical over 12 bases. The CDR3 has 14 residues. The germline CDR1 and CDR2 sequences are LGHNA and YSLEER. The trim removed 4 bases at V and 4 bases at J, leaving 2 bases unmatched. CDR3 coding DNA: TGCGCCAGCAGCCGGGGACAGGGGGCGTACGAGCAGTACTTC. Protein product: CASSRGQGAYEQYF.

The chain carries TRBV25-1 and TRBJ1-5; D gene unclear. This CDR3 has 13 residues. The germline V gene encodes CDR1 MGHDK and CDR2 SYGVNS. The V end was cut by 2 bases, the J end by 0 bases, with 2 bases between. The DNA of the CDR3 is TGTGCCAGCAGTGAAAGTAGCAATCAGCCCCAGCATTTT. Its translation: CASSESSNQPQHF.

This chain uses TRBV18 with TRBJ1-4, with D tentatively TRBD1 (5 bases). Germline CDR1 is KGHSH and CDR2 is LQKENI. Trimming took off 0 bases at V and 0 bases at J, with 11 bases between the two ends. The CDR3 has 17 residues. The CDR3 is CASSPPGTVATNEKLFF. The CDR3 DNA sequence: TGTGCCAGCTCACCACCGGGGACGGTGGCAACTAATGAAAAACTGTTTTTT.

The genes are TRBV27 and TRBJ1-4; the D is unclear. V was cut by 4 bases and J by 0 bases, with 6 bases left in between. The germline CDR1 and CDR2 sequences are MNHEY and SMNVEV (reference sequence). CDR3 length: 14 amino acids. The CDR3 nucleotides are TGTGCCAGCAGTTCAGTGACAACTAATGAAAAACTGTTTTTT. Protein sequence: CASSSVTTNEKLFF.

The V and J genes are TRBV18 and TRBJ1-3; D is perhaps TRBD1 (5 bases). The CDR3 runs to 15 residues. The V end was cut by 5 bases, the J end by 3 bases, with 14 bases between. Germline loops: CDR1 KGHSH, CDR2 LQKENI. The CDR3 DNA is TGTGCCAGCTCAGCCCTCGGGACGGATGGAAACACCATATATTTT. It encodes CASSALGTDGNTIYF.

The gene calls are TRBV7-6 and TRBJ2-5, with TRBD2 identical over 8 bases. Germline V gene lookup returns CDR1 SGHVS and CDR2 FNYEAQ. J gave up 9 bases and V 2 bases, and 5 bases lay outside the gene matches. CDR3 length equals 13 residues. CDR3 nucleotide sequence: TGTGCCAGCAGCTTACTGGGACTAGGCCCCCAGTACTTC. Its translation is CASSLLGLGPQYF.

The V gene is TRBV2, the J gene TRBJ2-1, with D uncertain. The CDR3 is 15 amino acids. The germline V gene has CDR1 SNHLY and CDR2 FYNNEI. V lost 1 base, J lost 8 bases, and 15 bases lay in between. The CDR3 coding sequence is TGTGCCAGCAGTGAAGGGAGCTCGGCGACGTATGAGCAGTTCTTC. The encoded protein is CASSEGSSATYEQFF.

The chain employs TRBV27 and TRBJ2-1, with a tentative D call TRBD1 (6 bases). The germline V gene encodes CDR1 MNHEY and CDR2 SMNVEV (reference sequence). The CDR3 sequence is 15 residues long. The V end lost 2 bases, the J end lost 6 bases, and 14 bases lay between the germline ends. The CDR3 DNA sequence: TGTGCCAGCAGTTTAGAATGGGGGCGGTCCAATGAGCAGTTCTTC. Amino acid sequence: CASSLEWGRSNEQFF.

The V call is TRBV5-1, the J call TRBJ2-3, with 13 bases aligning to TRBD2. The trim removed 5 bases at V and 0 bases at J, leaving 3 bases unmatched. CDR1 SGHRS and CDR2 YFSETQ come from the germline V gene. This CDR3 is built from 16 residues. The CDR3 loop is CASSTSGRASTDTQYF. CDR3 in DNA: TGCGCCAGCAGTACTAGCGGGAGGGCTAGCACAGATACGCAGTATTTT. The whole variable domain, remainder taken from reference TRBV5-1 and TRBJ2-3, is KAGVTQTPRYLIKTRGQQVTLSCSPISGHRSVSWYQQTPGQGLQFLFEYFSETQRNKGNFPGRFSGRQFSNSRSEMNVSTLELGDSALYLCASSTSGRASTDTQYFGPGTRLTVL.